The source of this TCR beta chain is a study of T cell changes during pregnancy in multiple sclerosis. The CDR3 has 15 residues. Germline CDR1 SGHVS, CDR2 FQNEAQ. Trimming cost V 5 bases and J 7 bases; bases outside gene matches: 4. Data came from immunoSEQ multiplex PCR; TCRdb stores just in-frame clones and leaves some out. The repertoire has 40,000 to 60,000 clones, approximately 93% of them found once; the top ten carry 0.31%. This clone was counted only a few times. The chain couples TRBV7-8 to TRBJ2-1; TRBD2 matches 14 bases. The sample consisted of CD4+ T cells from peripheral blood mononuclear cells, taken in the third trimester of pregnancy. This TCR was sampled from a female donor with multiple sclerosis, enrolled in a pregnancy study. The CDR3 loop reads CASSQTSGRVNEQFF. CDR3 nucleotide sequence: TGTGCCAGCAGCCAGACTAGCGGGAGGGTAAATGAGCAGTTCTTC.